Listed here are 5 T cell receptor beta chains from one sample, sequenced in a study of PD-L1 blockade in urothelial cancer. Measured with immunoSEQ multiplex PCR; TCRdb has only the in-frame clones, and not every one. The table records over a thousand clones, 35% to 50% of them present only once. Sequencing was performed on tumor tissue, taken before atezolizumab (anti-PD-L1) treatment. The source is a man aged 60-69 years with urothelial cancer.

This clone was found a few times. The CDR3 sequence: CASSSTQSGIYEQYF. CDR3 bases: TGTGCCAGCAGCTCCACGCAGTCCGGGATCTACGAGCAGTACTTC. The V gene is TRBV11-3, the J gene TRBJ2-7; a weak D match, TRBD2 (5 bases). The ends were cut back, 4 bases at V and 3 bases at J, with 16 bases in the middle. The CDR3 length is 15 residues. The germline V gene encodes CDR1 SGHNT and CDR2 YENEEA.

This chain connects TRBV19 to TRBJ1-5, with a weak D call TRBD1 (5 bases). V was shortened by 1 base and J by 2 bases, with 12 bases between the two germline ends. The CDR3 runs to 16 residues. Germline V gives CDR1 LNHDA, CDR2 SQIVND (reference sequence). The CDR3 spells CASSIVGVRGNQPQHF. Written as DNA, the CDR3 is TGTGCCAGTAGTATAGTGGGGGTACGCGGCAATCAGCCCCAGCATTTT.

The chain uses TRBV29-1 and TRBJ1-1, with 11 bases matching TRBD1. Germline loops: CDR1 SQVTM, CDR2 ANQGSEA. Losses at the gene ends were 4 bases for V and 6 bases for J; bases not matched to a gene: 1. This CDR3 spans 12 amino acids. CDR3 residues: CSVGTGGPEAFF. The CDR3 DNA reads TGCAGCGTTGGGACAGGGGGCCCTGAAGCTTTCTTT.

The CDR3 sequence is CASSLGQGSPAIYF. The CDR3 DNA reads TGTGCCAGCAGCTTGGGACAGGGGTCCCCAGCCATATATTTT. The rearrangement joins TRBV11-3 to TRBJ1-3, with 10 bases lining up with TRBD1. Germline V gives CDR1 SGHNT, CDR2 YENEEA. The CDR3 totals 14 residues. Unmatched junction bases numbered 7, after V lost 3 bases and J lost 11 bases.

In its sample, this clone is medium-sized. CDR3 nucleotides: TGTGCCAGCAGTGAGGAGGGACGGCAAAACTATGGCTACACCTTC. Translation gives CASSEEGRQNYGYTF. The gene calls are TRBV6-8 and TRBJ1-2; D possibly corresponds to TRBD1 (5 bases). CDR3 length: 15 amino acids. Germline lookup yields CDR1 MNHGY and CDR2 SAAAGT. V was trimmed by 5 bases and J by 2 bases, leaving 15 bases between them.